The clone carrying this TCR beta chain was counted only a few times. Its cognate antigen is unknown. Produced via immunoSEQ multiplex PCR; TCRdb's table is partial and in-frame only. In the table there are 35,000 to 40,000 clones, about 90% of which are singletons. This specimen comes from a study of OX40 agonist ivuxolimab in advanced cancers. About the study: A diagnosis of hepatocellular carcinoma, melanoma, renal cell or head and neck cancer was present in dose-escalation patients. Those enrolled were 70% to 85% male, with a mean age of around 58 years and ages from about 20 to 90. General observations from the study: Dosing at 0.1 to 3.0 mg/kg was accompanied by clonal expansion of CD4+ and CD8+ blood T cells by week 6.

The germline gives CDR1 MNHNS, CDR2 SASEGT. CDR3 length: 15 residues. The germline V and J ends were trimmed by 1 base and 3 bases, with 13 bases remaining between them. V gene TRBV6-1 combines with J gene TRBJ2-7; perhaps TRBD2 as D (6 bases). The sequences come from CD4+ or CD8+ T cells sorted from blood, collected in a trial of the OX40 agonist ivuxolimab. The source is an adult with an advanced solid tumor such as melanoma, head and neck, liver or kidney cancer. The CDR3 region is CASSEGLEGSYEQYF. For the CDR3, the DNA is TGTGCCAGCAGTGAAGGACTAGAGGGAAGCTACGAGCAGTACTTC.